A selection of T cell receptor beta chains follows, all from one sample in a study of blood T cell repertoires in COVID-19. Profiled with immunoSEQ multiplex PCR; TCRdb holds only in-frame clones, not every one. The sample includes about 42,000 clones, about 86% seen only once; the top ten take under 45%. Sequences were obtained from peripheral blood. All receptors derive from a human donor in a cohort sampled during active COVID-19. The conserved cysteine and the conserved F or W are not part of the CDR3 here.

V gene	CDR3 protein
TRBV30	AWSVHTGGAGELF
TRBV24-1	ATSDQTAGSYNEQF
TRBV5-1	ASSLVGGLQKTQY
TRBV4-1	ASSLRPGRTEAF
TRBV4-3	ASSQDGGGIYNEQF
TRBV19	ASSIRTGGQAF
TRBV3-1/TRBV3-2	ASSPFGVEYGELF
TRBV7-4	ASSFTGSTEAF
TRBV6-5	ASSRSGTGDSPLH
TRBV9	ASSVAGYSNTGELF
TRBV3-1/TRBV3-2	ASSGLVMDTQY
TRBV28	ASSRSGGAGTDTQY
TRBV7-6	ASSLGQGLSNQPQH
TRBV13	ASSLVRGGGEAF
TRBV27	ASSGGRPSEAF
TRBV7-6	ASSIRTGGRNEQF